These 27 T cell receptor beta chains came from one sample sequenced in a study of shared clonotypes between healthy human individuals. The method was immunoSEQ multiplex PCR; TCRdb's version includes in-frame clones alone and lacks a portion of them. The repertoire holds about a million clones, with approximately 80% as singletons. Sequencing input: memory CD4+ T cells from PBMCs. The subset is: CD45RA-negative fraction. The source is a man between 18 and 29 years old in good health. Some clones in this sample may be carry-over from other donors' samples.

This clone was observed many times. This chain links TRBV5-8 with TRBJ1-1; the D is unclear. V was shortened by 0 bases and J by 11 bases, with 11 bases between the two germline ends. CDR1 is SGHTS and CDR2 is YDEGEE in the germline V gene. CDR3 length equals 12 residues. The CDR3 spells CASSLAGIGAFF. Written as DNA, the CDR3 is TGTGCCAGCAGCTTGGCCGGGATAGGCGCTTTCTTT.

A few counts support this clone. The J gene is TRBJ2-1, the V gene TRBV11-2; 9 bases map to TRBD2. CDR3 size: 16 residues. Germline CDR1 is SGHAT and CDR2 is FQNNGV. The ends lost 2 bases at V and 3 bases at J; junction bases unmatched: 5. The CDR3 nucleotides are TGTGCCAGCAGCTTACCAGGACTAGCGCACTACAATGAGCAGTTCTTC. As protein: CASSLPGLAHYNEQFF.

In this sample, this clone turned up once. The J gene is TRBJ2-1, the V gene TRBV5-1, with 9 bases aligning to TRBD2. The germline V gene encodes CDR1 SGHRS and CDR2 YFSETQ. V trimming: 0 bases; J trimming: 4 bases; junction bases outside the gene matches: 5. The CDR3 is made up of 16 amino acids. The CDR3 DNA reads TGCGCCAGCAGCTTGGCTCTAACTAGCGGGTACAATGAGCAGTTCTTC. It yields the protein CASSLALTSGYNEQFF.

V and J are TRBV20-1 and TRBJ2-7; D unclear. V was clipped by 3 bases and J by 6 bases, with 6 bases between them. Germline V gene lookup returns CDR1 DFQATT and CDR2 SNEGSKA (reference sequence). The CDR3 totals 10 residues. The CDR3: CSASYPEQYF. As DNA, the CDR3 is TGCAGTGCTAGCTATCCCGAGCAGTACTTC.

The chain carries TRBV19 and TRBJ1-4; no clear D gene. CDR3 size: 15 residues. Trimming pared 7 bases from V and 4 bases from J, leaving 16 bases between. In germline, CDR1 is LNHDA, CDR2 SQIVND (reference sequence). CDR3 sequence reads: CASTPRAGFNEKLFF. CDR3 coding DNA: TGTGCCAGTACCCCACGCGCTGGCTTTAATGAAAAACTGTTTTTT.

This chain joins TRBV9 and TRBJ2-2, with D perhaps matching TRBD2 (6 bases). In germline, CDR1 is SGDLS, CDR2 YYNGEE. With 0 bases removed from V and 6 bases from J, the gap between germline ends came to 9 bases. CDR3 length equals 14 residues. In DNA, the CDR3 is TGTGCCAGCAGCGTAGTCAGCGGGCCCGGGGAGCTGTTTTTT. It translates to CASSVVSGPGELFF.

This chain uses TRBV7-2 with TRBJ1-5, with D uncertain. The CDR3 loop spans 15 amino acids. CDR1 SGHTA and CDR2 FQGNSA come from the germline V gene. V shed 3 bases and J shed 4 bases, with 13 bases lying between them. CDR3 amino acids: CASSFVGYQNQPQHF. CDR3 DNA: TGTGCCAGCAGCTTCGTAGGTTACCAAAATCAGCCCCAGCATTTT.

The V call is TRBV15, the J call TRBJ2-7; 7 nucleotides agree with TRBD1. Germline assignment: CDR1 LNHNV and CDR2 YYDKDF (reference sequence). Trimming cost V 3 bases and J 1 base; bases outside gene matches: 6. This CDR3 region has 15 residues. The CDR3 sequence: CATSRGQIFSYEQYF. The CDR3 region has the DNA TGTGCCACCAGCAGGGGACAGATATTTTCCTACGAGCAGTACTTC.

The chain joins TRBV28 to TRBJ1-1; tentative D call: TRBD1 (5 bases). In germline, CDR1 is MDHEN, CDR2 SYDVKM. V was cut by 8 bases and J by 1 base, with 11 bases left in between. This CDR3 is built from 13 residues. The CDR3, as DNA: TGTGCCAGCGAGGACACGACGAACACTGAAGCTTTCTTT. This gives the protein CASEDTTNTEAFF.

Concerning this clone: The same CDR3 can be traced to other DNA sequences in this sample. The chain links TRBV18 to TRBJ2-7; TRBD1 matches at 9 bases. Unmatched junction bases numbered 2, after V lost 3 bases and J lost 5 bases. The CDR3 is made up of 13 amino acids. Germline values: CDR1 KGHSH, CDR2 LQKENI. The CDR3 DNA is TGTGCCAGCTCACCTACAGGGGGCCACGAGCAGTACTTC. Its protein is CASSPTGGHEQYF.

The DNA for the CDR3 is TGTGCCAGCAGCAGGACAGCGAGCAATCAGCCCCAGCATTTT. Encoded protein: CASSRTASNQPQHF. The chain combines TRBV2 with TRBJ1-5; a possible D gene is TRBD1 (6 bases). V gave up 6 bases and J gave up 1 base, with 10 bases separating them. Germline V CDR1 and CDR2: SNHLY, FYNNEI. The CDR3 totals 14 residues. Based on the CDR3 plus reference TRBV2 and TRBJ1-5, the full variable domain is EPEVTQTPSHQVTQMGQEVILRCVPISNHLYFYWYRQILGQKVEFLVSFYNNEISEKSEIFDDQFSVERPDGSNFTLKIRSTKLEDSAMYFCASSRTASNQPQHFGDGTRLSIL.

A remark on this clone: A much larger clone is a single base away; this may be a read error. The sample contains more than one DNA sequence encoding this CDR3. The chain is built from TRBV9 and TRBJ2-3; TRBD2 agrees at 9 bases. The CDR3 is made up of 16 amino acids. The J segment lost 6 bases and the V segment lost 2 bases, leaving 10 bases of the junction unmatched. Germline-derived CDR1 and CDR2 are SGDLS and YYNGEE. The CDR3 DNA is TGTGCCAGCAGCGTCGCAGCGGGAGGTTCGTCGGATACGCAGTATTTT. As protein: CASSVAAGGSSDTQYF.

V gene TRBV27 combines with J gene TRBJ2-7; D is perhaps TRBD2 (5 bases). Deletions cut 6 bases from V and 5 bases from J, with 20 bases between. The CDR3 is made up of 15 amino acids. Per germline, CDR1 MNHEY and CDR2 SMNVEV (reference sequence). CDR3 DNA: TGTGCCAGCAGCGTAACCCTGGACGGGAATGACGAGCAGTACTTC. It yields the protein CASSVTLDGNDEQYF.

The V call is TRBV7-3, the J call TRBJ2-2; no reliable D call. CDR3 length: 16 residues. V gave up 0 bases and J gave up 4 bases, with 12 bases separating them. Germline-derived CDR1 and CDR2 are SGHTA and FQGTGA. In DNA form, the CDR3 reads TGTGCCAGCAGCTTAACGTCCCAACAGTCCACCGGGGAGCTGTTTTTT. Translating it yields CASSLTSQQSTGELFF.

This chain links TRBV9 with TRBJ2-7; D may be TRBD1 (6 bases). Germline V lookup: CDR1 SGDLS, CDR2 YYNGEE. CDR3 length: 14 amino acids. Trimming pared 0 bases from V and 3 bases from J, leaving 10 bases between. CDR3 nucleotide sequence: TGTGCCAGCAGCGTAGGGGACATATACTACGAGCAGTACTTC. Translation gives CASSVGDIYYEQYF.

The genes are TRBV5-1 and TRBJ2-7; a weak D match, TRBD1 (5 bases). Trimming left V 0 bases short and J 6 bases short, with 16 bases between. The length of the CDR3 is 15 residues. Germline CDR1 and CDR2: SGHRS and YFSETQ. CDR3 nucleotide sequence: TGCGCCAGCAGCTTGGTGGGGCCGCGGTCTGGCGAGCAGTACTTC. Protein: CASSLVGPRSGEQYF.

This clone was seen only once. The V and J genes are TRBV4-1 and TRBJ2-1; 10 nucleotides agree with TRBD2. V was clipped by 3 bases and J by 3 bases; unmatched bases: 8. Per germline, CDR1 MGHRA and CDR2 YSYEKL. The CDR3 has 17 residues. This chain's CDR3 is CASSHASGRGVYNEQFF. In DNA form, the CDR3 reads TGCGCCAGCAGCCATGCTAGCGGGAGAGGGGTCTACAATGAGCAGTTCTTC.

V usage is TRBV11-2 and J usage is TRBJ1-3; D remains ambiguous. Germline lookup yields CDR1 SGHAT and CDR2 FQNNGV. Deletions cut 1 base from V and 1 base from J, with 11 bases between. The CDR3 sequence is 16 residues long. In DNA form, the CDR3 reads TGTGCCAGCAGCTTAGCTCCCCCTTGGTCTGGAAACACCATATATTTT. The encoded protein is CASSLAPPWSGNTIYF. The variable domain in full, completed from reference TRBV11-2 and TRBJ1-3, reads EAGVAQSPRYKIIEKRQSVAFWCNPISGHATLYWYQQILGQGPKLLIQFQNNGVVDDSQLPKDRFSAERLKGVDSTLKIQPAKLEDSAVYLCASSLAPPWSGNTIYFGEGSWLTVV.

This clone was detected only a few times. This chain links TRBV6-1 with TRBJ1-2; a weak D match, TRBD1 (6 bases). The CDR3 consists of 15 residues. The germline CDR1 and CDR2 sequences are MNHNS and SASEGT. With 2 bases removed from V and 4 bases from J, the gap between germline ends came to 14 bases. CDR3 sequence reads: CASSERGEVGYGYTF. CDR3 DNA sequence: TGTGCCAGCAGTGAAAGGGGGGAAGTTGGCTATGGCTACACCTTC.

This sequence joins TRBV27 and TRBJ1-6; 7 bases are shared with TRBD1. CDR1 and CDR2 from the germline V gene are MNHEY and SMNVEV (reference sequence). V dropped 4 bases and J dropped 13; count of bases not matched to a gene: 13. The CDR3 sequence is 15 residues long. The CDR3 spells CASSSFGTDGLPLHF. CDR3 bases: TGTGCCAGCAGTTCGTTCGGGACAGACGGTCTTCCCCTCCACTTT.

V usage is TRBV6-6 and J usage is TRBJ1-2, with D uncertain. The germline V and J ends were trimmed by 0 bases and 2 bases, with 7 bases remaining between them. Germline CDR1 MNHNY, CDR2 SVGAGI (reference sequence). The CDR3 has 14 residues. CDR3 loop: CASSYSVGNYGYTF. CDR3 nucleotide sequence: TGTGCCAGCAGTTACTCGGTAGGGAACTATGGCTACACCTTC.

This chain links TRBV12-2 with TRBJ2-4; the D call of TRBD2 is as the table states it, not checked on the DNA. TRBV12-2 is marked as a pseudogene. This CDR3 spans 18 amino acids. The CDR3 nucleotides read TGTGCAAGTCGCCCAAATCTCCGCACCTCCGGGGCCAAAAACATTCAGTACTTC. Its protein product is CASRPNLRTSGAKNIQYF.

This clone was recorded only once. This chain links TRBV7-3 with TRBJ1-2; D perhaps matches TRBD1 (5 bases). Germline CDR1 reads SGHTA; CDR2 reads FQGTGA. V was clipped by 8 bases and J by 4 bases, with 20 bases between them. The CDR3 is 15 amino acids. DNA of the CDR3: TGTGCCAGCCCGATTATCCCGACAGCCCTCTATGGCTACACCTTC. Translation: CASPIIPTALYGYTF.

The CDR3 loop reads CASSFKTSGRETQYF. For the CDR3, the DNA is TGCGCCAGCAGCTTCAAGACTAGCGGGAGGGAGACCCAGTACTTC. The J gene is TRBJ2-5, the V gene TRBV5-1; 13 nucleotides line up with TRBD2. Germline V gene data show CDR1 as SGHRS and CDR2 as YFSETQ. V dropped 2 bases and J dropped 5; count of bases not matched to a gene: 3. The length of the CDR3 is 15 residues.

The V gene is TRBV25-1, the J gene TRBJ1-1, with 7 bases that match TRBD1. The CDR3 is made up of 18 amino acids. V was clipped by 4 bases and J by 0 bases; unmatched bases: 14. Germline loops: CDR1 MGHDK, CDR2 SYGVNS. Written as DNA, the CDR3 is TGTGCCAGCAGTGCGCACTATTACAGGGGAGGGATGAACACTGAAGCTTTCTTT. Protein: CASSAHYYRGGMNTEAFF.

This chain connects TRBV5-1 to TRBJ1-1; D is ambiguous. CDR1 is SGHRS and CDR2 is YFSETQ in the germline V gene. The V and J ends lost 4 bases and 3 bases respectively, with 16 bases between them. This CDR3 region has 15 residues. The DNA of the CDR3 is TGCGCCAGCAGCCCAACGGCACGCCGGGACACTGAAGCTTTCTTT. This gives the protein CASSPTARRDTEAFF.

The chain combines TRBV7-9 with TRBJ2-5, with 13 positions matching TRBD2. With V trimmed by 5 bases and J by 4 bases, 7 bases remained unmatched. This CDR3 is built from 16 residues. Germline CDR1 reads SEHNR; CDR2 reads FQNEAQ (reference sequence). CDR3: CASSQGLAGVGETQYF. The CDR3 coding sequence is TGTGCCAGCAGCCAAGGACTAGCGGGAGTCGGAGAGACCCAGTACTTC. Full variable domain (remainder filled in from reference TRBV7-9 and TRBJ2-5): DTGVSQNPRHKITKRGQNVTFRCDPISEHNRLYWYRQTLGQGPEFLTYFQNEAQLEKSRLLSDRFSAERPKGSFSTLEIQRTEQGDSAMYLCASSQGLAGVGETQYFGPGTRLLVL.